This T cell receptor beta chain was observed in a study of blood T cell repertoires in COVID-19. How the authors handled the data: Amplifying reference gene primers gave estimates of nucleated cell counts. Here immunoSEQ multiplex PCR was the method, and the copy in TCRdb shows in-frame clones only, minus some. The DNA gave D and trimming, while V, J and clone size come from that table. There are roughly 14,000 clones in the sample; 73% occur only once, and 9% to 10% lies in the top ten. Germline V CDR1 and CDR2: SGHVS, FQNEAQ. This CDR3 has 13 residues. Deletions cut 1 base from V and 14 bases from J, with 12 bases between.

The gene calls are TRBV7-8 and TRBJ1-6; the D is unclear. Sequencing was done on a sample of peripheral blood. The sequence came from a man between 65 and 85 years old with acute or convalescent COVID-19. DNA for the CDR3: TGTGCCAGCAGCTTAGGAGACACTCGGACCCTCCACTTT. This sequence encodes CASSLGDTRTLHF.